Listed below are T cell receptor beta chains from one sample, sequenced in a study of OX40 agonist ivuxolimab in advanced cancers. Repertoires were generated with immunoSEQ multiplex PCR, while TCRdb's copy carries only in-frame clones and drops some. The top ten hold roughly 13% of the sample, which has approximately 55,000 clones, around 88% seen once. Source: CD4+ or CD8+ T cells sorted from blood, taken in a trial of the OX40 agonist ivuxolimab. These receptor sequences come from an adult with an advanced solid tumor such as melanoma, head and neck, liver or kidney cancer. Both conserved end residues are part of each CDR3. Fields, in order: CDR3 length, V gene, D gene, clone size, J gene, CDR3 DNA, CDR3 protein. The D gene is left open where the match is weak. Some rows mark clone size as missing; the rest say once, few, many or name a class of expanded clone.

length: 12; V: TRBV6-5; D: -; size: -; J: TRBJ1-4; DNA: TGTGCCAGCAGGACAGCAAATGAAAAACTGTTTTTT; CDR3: CASRTANEKLFF
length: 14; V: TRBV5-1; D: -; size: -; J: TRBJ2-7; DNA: TGCGCCAGCAGCTTGGGGCAGCGAGTTTACGAGCAGTACTTC; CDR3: CASSLGQRVYEQYF
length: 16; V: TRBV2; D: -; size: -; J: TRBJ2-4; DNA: TGTGCCAGCAGGGCCCTAGGGGGGCTAGCCAAAAACATTCAGTACTTC; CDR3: CASRALGGLAKNIQYF
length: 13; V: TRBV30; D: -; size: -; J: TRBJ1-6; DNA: TGTGCCTGGAGTGGGACAGTACATTCACCCCTCCACTTT; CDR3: CAWSGTVHSPLHF
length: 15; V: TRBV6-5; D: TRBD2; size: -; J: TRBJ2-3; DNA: TGTGCCAGCAGCTCGCCGGGACTAGCGGGTTATACGCAGTATTTT; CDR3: CASSSPGLAGYTQYF
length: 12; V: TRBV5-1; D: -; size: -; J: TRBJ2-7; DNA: TGCGCCCCTCGACGGACGGTCTACGAGCAGTACTTC; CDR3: CAPRRTVYEQYF
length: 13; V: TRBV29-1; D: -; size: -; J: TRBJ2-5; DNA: TGCAGCGTCTCTGTCAGGGAATGGGAGACCCAGTACTTC; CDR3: CSVSVREWETQYF
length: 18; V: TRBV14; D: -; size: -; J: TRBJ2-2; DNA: TGTGCCAGCAGCCAAGGGTTCGGCCCGACAGGGAACACCGGGGAGCTGTTTTTT; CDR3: CASSQGFGPTGNTGELFF
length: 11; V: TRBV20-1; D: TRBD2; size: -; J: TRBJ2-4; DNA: TGCAGTGCTGGAGCGGGAAGTGTTCAGTACTTC; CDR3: CSAGAGSVQYF
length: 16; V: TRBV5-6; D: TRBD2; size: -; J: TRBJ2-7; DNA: TGTGCCAGCAGCCGTAGGGGTAGCGGGAGGTATTACGAGCAGTACTTC; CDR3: CASSRRGSGRYYEQYF
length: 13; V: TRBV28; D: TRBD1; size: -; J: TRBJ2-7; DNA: TGTGCCAGCAGGAGGACAGGGACCCACGAGCAGTACTTC; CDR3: CASRRTGTHEQYF
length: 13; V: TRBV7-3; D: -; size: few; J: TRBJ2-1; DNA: TGTGCCAGCAGCTTAACCGAAAGCTATGAGCAGTTCTTC; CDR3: CASSLTESYEQFF
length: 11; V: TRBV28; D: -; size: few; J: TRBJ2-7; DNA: TGTGCCAGCAGTCTGAAACGGGAGCAGTACTTC; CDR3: CASSLKREQYF
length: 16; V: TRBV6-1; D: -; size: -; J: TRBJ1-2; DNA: TGTGCCAGCAGTGACCTTATTCAGGGGAGAAGCTATGGCTACACCTTC; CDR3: CASSDLIQGRSYGYTF
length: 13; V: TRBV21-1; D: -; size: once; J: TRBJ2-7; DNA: TGTGCCAGCAGCATCAGGGAAGTCGACGAGCAGTACTTC; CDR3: CASSIREVDEQYF
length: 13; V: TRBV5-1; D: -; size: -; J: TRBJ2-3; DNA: TGCGCCAGCAGCTTGGGGAGGGTGGATACGCAGTATTTT; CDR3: CASSLGRVDTQYF
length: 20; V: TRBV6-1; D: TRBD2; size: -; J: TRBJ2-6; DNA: TGTGCCAGCAGTGAAGGGGGACTAGGAGCGTTAACCTCTGGGGCCAACGTCCTGACTTTC; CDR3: CASSEGGLGALTSGANVLTF
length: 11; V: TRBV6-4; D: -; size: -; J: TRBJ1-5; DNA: TGTGCCAGCAGTTCTGGTCAGCCCCAGCATTTT; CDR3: CASSSGQPQHF
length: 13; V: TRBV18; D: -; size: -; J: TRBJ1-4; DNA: TGTGCCAGCTCACCGGGGGATGGTGAAAAACTGTTTTTT; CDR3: CASSPGDGEKLFF
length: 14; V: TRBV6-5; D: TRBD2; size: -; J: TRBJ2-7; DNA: TGTGCCAGCAGTTACGGGACTAGCGCCTACGAGCAGTACTTC; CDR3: CASSYGTSAYEQYF
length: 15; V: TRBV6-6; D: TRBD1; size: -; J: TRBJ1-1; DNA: TGTGCCAGCAGTTACTCGGACAGGCGGAACACTGAAGCTTTCTTT; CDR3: CASSYSDRRNTEAFF
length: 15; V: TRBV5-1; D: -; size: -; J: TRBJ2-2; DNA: TGCGCCAGCAGCACTACGTACCTGAGGACCGGGGAGCTGTTTTTT; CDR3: CASSTTYLRTGELFF
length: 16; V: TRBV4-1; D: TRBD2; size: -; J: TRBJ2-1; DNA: TGCGCCAGCAGCCACCCCGGGACTAGGGCAGGCAATGAGCAGTTCTTC; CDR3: CASSHPGTRAGNEQFF
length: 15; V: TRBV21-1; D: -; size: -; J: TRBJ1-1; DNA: TGTGCCAGCAGCAAAGCCCGGAATATGAACACTGAAGCTTTCTTT; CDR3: CASSKARNMNTEAFF
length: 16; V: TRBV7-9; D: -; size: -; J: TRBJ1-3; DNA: TGTGCCAGCAGCTTAGGAGGGCAGAGCTCTGGAAACACCATATATTTT; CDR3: CASSLGGQSSGNTIYF
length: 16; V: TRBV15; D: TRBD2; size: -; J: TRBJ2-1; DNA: TGTGCCACCAGCAGAGTCGGCGGGAGGGCCTACAATGAGCAGTTCTTC; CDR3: CATSRVGGRAYNEQFF
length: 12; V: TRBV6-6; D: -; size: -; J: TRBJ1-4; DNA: TGTGCCAGCAGTTACACTACAGGGATACTGTTTTTT; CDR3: CASSYTTGILFF
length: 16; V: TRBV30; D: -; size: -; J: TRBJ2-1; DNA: TGTGCCTGGAGCGCGTACTACGGTCCGGAGGACAATGAGCAGTTCTTC; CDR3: CAWSAYYGPEDNEQFF
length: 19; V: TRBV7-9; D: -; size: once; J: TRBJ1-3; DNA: TGTGCCAGCAGCCCCCGACCACTTCACATAGAATACTCTGGAAACACCATATATTTT; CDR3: CASSPRPLHIEYSGNTIYF
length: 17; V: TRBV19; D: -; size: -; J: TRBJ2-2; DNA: TGTGCCAGTAGTATAGATGGGGACCTACTTCAGGCCGGGGAGCTGTTTTTT; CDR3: CASSIDGDLLQAGELFF
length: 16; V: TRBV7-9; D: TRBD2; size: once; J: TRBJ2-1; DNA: TGTGCCAGCAGCCCATGGACTAGCGGGGCCTACAATGAGCAGTTCTTC; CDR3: CASSPWTSGAYNEQFF
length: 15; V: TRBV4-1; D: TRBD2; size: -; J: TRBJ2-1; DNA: TGCGCCAGCAGCCTTAGCGGGAGCGTCTACAATGAGCAGTTCTTC; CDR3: CASSLSGSVYNEQFF
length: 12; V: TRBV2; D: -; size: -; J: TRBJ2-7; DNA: TGTGCCAGCCCCCGGACAGCCTACGAGCAGTACTTC; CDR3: CASPRTAYEQYF
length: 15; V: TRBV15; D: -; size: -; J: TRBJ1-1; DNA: TGTGCCACCAGCAGAGACCAGAGAACGAACACTGAAGCTTTCTTT; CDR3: CATSRDQRTNTEAFF
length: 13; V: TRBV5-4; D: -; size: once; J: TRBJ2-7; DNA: TGTGCCAGCAGCTTGGACGGACGCTACGAGCAGTACTTC; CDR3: CASSLDGRYEQYF
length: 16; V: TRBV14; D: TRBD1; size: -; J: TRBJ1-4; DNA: TGTGCCAGCAGCCAAGATCGCGGGACAGAGAGTGAAAAACTGTTTTTT; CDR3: CASSQDRGTESEKLFF
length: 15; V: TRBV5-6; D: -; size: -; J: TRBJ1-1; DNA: TGTGCCAGCAGCTTGAGGTCTGGTGGGGACACTGAAGCTTTCTTT; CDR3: CASSLRSGGDTEAFF
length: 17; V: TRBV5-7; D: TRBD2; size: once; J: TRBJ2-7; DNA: TGTGCCAGCAGGGTCGCTGGGGGGGGACGGATCTCCTACGAGCAGTACTTC; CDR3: CASRVAGGGRISYEQYF